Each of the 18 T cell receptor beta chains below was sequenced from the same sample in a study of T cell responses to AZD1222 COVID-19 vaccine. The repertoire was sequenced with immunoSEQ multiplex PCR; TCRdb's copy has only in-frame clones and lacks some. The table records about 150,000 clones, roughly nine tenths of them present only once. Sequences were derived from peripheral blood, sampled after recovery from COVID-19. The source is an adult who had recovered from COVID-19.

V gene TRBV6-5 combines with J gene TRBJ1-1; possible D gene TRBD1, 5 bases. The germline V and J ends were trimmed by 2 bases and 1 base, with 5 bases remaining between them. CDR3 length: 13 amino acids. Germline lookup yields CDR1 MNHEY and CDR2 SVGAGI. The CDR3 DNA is TGTGCCAGCAGTTACGGGGGGAACACTGAAGCTTTCTTT. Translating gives CASSYGGNTEAFF.

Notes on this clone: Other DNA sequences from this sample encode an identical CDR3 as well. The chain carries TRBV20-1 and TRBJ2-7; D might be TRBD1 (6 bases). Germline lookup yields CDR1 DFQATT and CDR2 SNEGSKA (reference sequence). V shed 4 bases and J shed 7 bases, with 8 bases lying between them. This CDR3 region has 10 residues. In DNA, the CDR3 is TGCAGTGCTAAGAGGGGGGAGCAGTACTTC. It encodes CSAKRGEQYF.

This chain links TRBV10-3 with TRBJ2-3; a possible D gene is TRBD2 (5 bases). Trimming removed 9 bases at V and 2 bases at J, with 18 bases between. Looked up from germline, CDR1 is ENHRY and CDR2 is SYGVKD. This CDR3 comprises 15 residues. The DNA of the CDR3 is TGTGCCATAAAGCCGGGGTTGGGTAACACAGATACGCAGTATTTT. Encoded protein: CAIKPGLGNTDTQYF.

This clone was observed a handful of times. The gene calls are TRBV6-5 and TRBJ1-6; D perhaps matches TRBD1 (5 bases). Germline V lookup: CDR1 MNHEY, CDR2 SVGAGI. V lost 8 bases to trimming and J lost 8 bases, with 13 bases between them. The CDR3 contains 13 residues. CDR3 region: CASLGDGHSPLHF. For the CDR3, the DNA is TGTGCCAGCCTGGGGGACGGGCATTCACCCCTCCACTTT.

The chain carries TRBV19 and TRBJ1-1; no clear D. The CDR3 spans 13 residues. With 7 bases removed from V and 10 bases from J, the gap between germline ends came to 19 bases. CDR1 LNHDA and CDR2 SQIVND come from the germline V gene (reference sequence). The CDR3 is CASNPWQRPGAFF. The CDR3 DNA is TGTGCCAGTAACCCCTGGCAGAGGCCGGGAGCTTTCTTT.

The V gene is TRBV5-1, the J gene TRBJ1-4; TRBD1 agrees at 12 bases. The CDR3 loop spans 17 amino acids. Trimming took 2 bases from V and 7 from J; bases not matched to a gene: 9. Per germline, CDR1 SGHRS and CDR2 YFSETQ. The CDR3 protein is CASSFGGQGAKGEKLFF. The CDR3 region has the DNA TGCGCCAGCAGCTTTGGGGGACAGGGGGCAAAAGGTGAAAAACTGTTTTTT.

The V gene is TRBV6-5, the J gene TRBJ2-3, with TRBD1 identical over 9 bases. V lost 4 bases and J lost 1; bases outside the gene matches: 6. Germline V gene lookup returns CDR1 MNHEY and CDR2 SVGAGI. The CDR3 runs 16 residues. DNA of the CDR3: TGTGCCAGCAGTTTCAAGACAGGGGGTCGCACAGATACGCAGTATTTT. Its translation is CASSFKTGGRTDTQYF.

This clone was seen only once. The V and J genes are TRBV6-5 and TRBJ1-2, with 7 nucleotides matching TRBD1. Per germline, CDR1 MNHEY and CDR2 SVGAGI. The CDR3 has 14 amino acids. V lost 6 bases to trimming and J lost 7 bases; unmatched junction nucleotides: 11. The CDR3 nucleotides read TGTGCCAGCAGCCGACAGGGCAGAGAAAGTGGCTACACCTTC. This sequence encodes CASSRQGRESGYTF.

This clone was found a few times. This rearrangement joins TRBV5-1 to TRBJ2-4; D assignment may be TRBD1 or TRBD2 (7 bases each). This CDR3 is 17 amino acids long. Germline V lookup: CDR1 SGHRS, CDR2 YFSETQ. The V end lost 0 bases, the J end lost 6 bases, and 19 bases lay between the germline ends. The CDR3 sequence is CASSLELAGGGRNIQYF. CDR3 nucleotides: TGCGCCAGCAGCTTGGAGTTGGCAGGGGGAGGGAGAAACATTCAGTACTTC.

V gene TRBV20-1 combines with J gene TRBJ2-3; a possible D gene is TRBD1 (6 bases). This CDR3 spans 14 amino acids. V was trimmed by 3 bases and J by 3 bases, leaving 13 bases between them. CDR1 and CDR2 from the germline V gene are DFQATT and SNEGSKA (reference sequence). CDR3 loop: CSASGIGGTDTQYF. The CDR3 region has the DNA TGCAGTGCTAGTGGGATAGGGGGTACAGATACGCAGTATTTT.

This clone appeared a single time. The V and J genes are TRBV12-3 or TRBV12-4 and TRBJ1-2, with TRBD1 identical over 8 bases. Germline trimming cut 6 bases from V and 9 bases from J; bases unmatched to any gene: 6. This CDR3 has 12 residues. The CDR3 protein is CASRRQGMSYTF. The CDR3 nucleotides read TGTGCCAGCAGAAGACAGGGGATGAGCTACACCTTC.

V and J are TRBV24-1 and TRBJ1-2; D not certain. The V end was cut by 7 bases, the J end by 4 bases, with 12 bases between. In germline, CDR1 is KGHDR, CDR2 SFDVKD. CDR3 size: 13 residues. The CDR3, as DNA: TGTGCCACCAGGCACGGGCCCCTCTATGGCTACACCTTC. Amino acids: CATRHGPLYGYTF.

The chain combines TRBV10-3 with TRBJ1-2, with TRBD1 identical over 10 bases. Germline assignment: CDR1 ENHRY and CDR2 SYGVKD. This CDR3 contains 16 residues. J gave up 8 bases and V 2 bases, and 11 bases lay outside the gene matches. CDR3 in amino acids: CAISEPPSGTGAGYTF. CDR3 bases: TGTGCCATCAGTGAGCCACCTTCCGGGACAGGGGCCGGCTACACCTTC.

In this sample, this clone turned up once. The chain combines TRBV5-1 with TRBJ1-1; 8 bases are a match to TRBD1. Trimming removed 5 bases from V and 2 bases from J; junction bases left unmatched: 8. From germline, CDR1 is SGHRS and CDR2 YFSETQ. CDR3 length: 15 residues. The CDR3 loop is CASSYITGGNTEAFF. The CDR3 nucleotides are TGCGCCAGCAGTTATATTACAGGGGGAAACACTGAAGCTTTCTTT.

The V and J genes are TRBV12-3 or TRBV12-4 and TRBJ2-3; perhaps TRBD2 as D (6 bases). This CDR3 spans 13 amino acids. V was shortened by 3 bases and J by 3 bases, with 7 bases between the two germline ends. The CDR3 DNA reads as TGTGCCAGCAGTTTGGAGGGAACAGATACGCAGTATTTT. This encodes CASSLEGTDTQYF.

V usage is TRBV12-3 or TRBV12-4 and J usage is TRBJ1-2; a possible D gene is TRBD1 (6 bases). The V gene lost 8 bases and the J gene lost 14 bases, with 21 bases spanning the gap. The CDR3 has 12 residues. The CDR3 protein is CASSLGGSGFTF. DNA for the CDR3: TGTGCCAGCTCACTGGGGGGCAGTGGGTTTACCTTC.

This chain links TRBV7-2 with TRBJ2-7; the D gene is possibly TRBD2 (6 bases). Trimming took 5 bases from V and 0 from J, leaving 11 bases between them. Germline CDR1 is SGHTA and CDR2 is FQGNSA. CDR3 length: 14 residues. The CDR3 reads CASSLGGYSYEQYF. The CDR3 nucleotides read TGTGCCAGCAGCCTCGGGGGATACTCCTACGAGCAGTACTTC.

The DNA for the CDR3 is TGTGCCAGCAGCCGGGACTTTCCGTCCGGAGATACGCAGTATTTT. It codes for CASSRDFPSGDTQYF. The rearrangement joins TRBV7-8 to TRBJ2-3, with D perhaps matching TRBD2 (6 bases). From germline, CDR1 is SGHVS and CDR2 FQNEAQ. Trimming pared 5 bases from V and 5 bases from J, leaving 17 bases between. The length of the CDR3 is 15 residues.